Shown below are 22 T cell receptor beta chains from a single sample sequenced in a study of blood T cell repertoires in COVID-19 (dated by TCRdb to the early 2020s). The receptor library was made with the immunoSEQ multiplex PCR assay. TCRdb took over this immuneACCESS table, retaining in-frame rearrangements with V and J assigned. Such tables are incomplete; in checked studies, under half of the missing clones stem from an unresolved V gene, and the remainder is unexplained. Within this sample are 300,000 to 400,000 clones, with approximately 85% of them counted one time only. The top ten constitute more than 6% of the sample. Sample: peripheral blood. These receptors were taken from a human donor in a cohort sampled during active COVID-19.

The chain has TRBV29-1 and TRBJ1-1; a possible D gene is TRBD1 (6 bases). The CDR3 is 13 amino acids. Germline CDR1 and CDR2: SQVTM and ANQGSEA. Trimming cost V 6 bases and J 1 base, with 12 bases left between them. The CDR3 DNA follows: TGCAGCGTAAGAGGACAGCAGAACACTGAAGCTTTCTTT. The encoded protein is CSVRGQQNTEAFF.

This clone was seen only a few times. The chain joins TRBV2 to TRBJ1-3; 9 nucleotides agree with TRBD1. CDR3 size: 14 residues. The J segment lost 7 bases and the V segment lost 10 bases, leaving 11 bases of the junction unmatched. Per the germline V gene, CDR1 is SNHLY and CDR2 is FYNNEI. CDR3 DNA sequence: TGTGCCACCCTTATAGGGACAGGGAAGAACACCATATATTTT. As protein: CATLIGTGKNTIYF.

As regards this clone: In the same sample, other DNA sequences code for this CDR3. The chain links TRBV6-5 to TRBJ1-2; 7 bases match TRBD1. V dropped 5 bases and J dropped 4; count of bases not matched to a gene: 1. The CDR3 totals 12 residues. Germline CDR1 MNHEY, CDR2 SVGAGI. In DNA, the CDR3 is TGTGCCAGCAGTACAGGGGTCTATGGCTACACCTTC. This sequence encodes CASSTGVYGYTF.

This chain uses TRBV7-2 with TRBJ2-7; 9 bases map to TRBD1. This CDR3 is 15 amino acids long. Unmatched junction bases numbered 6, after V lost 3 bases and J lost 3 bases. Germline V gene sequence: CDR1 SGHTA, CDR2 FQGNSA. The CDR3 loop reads CASSFSDRGSYEQYF. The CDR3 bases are TGTGCCAGCAGCTTCTCGGACAGGGGCAGCTACGAGCAGTACTTC.

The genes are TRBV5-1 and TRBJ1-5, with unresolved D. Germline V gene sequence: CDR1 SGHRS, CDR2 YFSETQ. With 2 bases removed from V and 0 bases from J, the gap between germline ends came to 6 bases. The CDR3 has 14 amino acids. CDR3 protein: CASSFGDSNQPQHF. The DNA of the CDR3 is TGCGCCAGCAGCTTCGGGGATAGCAATCAGCCCCAGCATTTT. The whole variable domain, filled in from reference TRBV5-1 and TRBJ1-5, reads KAGVTQTPRYLIKTRGQQVTLSCSPISGHRSVSWYQQTPGQGLQFLFEYFSETQRNKGNFPGRFSGRQFSNSRSEMNVSTLELGDSALYLCASSFGDSNQPQHFGDGTRLSIL.

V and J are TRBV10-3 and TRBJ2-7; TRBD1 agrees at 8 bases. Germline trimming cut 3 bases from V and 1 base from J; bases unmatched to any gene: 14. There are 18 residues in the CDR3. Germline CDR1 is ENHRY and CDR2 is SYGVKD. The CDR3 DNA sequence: TGTGCCATCAGTGACCCTCTGAAAGGACAGGGTGGGTCCTACGAGCAGTACTTC. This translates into CAISDPLKGQGGSYEQYF.

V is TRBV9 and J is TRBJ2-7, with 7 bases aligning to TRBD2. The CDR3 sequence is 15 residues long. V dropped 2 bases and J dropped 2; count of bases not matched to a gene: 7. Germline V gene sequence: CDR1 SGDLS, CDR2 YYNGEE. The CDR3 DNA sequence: TGTGCCAGCAGCGTCGACGCTAGCGGCACCTACGAGCAGTACTTC. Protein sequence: CASSVDASGTYEQYF.

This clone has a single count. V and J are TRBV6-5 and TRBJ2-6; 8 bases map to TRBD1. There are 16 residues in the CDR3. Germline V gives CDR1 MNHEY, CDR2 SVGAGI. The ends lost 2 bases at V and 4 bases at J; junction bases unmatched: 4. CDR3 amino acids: CASSYVQGAGANVLTF. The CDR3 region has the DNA TGTGCCAGCAGTTACGTCCAGGGGGCAGGGGCCAACGTCCTGACTTTC.

In DNA form, the CDR3 reads TGTGCCAGCAGAATACCCGACAGGGCTGTAGGTGGCTACACCTTC. Residues: CASRIPDRAVGGYTF. V is TRBV2 and J is TRBJ1-2; 7 bases map to TRBD1. This CDR3 contains 15 residues. V shed 6 bases and J 7 bases; nucleotides not matched to a gene: 14. The germline V gene has CDR1 SNHLY and CDR2 FYNNEI.

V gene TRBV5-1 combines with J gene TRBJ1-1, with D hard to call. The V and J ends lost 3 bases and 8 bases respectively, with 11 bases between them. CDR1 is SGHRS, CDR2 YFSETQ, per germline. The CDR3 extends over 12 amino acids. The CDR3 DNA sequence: TGCGCCAGCAGCTACCCCAGCGCGGAAGCTTTCTTT. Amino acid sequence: CASSYPSAEAFF.

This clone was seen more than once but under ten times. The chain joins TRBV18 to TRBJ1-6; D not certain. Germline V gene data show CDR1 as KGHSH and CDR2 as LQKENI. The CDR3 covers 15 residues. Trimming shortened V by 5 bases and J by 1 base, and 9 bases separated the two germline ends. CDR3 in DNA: TGTGCCAGCTCAGGGTCGGGATCCTATAATTCACCCCTCCACTTT. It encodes CASSGSGSYNSPLHF.

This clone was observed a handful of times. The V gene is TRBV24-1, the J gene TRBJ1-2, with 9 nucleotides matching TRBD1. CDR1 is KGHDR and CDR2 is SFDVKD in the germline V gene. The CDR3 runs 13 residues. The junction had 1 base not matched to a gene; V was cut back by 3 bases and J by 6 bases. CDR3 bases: TGTGCCACCAGTGATCGGGACAGGGATGGCTACACCTTC. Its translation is CATSDRDRDGYTF.

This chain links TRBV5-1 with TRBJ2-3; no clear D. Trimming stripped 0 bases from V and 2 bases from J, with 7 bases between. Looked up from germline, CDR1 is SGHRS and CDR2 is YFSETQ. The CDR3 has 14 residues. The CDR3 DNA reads TGCGCCAGCAGCTTGGGCAGAAACACAGATACGCAGTATTTT. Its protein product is CASSLGRNTDTQYF.

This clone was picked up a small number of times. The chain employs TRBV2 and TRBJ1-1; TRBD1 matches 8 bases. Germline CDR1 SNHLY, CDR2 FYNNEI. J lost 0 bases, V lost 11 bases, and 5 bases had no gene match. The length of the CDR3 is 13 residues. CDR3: CAGGQEVNTEAFF. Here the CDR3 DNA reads TGTGCCGGGGGACAGGAAGTGAACACTGAAGCTTTCTTT.

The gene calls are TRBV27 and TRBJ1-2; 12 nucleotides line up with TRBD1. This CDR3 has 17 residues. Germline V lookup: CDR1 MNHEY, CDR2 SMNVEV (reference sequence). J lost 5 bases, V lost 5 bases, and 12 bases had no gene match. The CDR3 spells CASSPSRDRGRGYGYTF. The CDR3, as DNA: TGTGCCAGCAGTCCGTCCCGGGACAGGGGGCGGGGGTATGGCTACACCTTC.

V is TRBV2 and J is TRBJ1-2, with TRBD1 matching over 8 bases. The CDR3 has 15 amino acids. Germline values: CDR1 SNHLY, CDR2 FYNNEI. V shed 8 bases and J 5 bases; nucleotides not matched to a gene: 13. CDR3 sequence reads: CASSLGQDGVYGYTF. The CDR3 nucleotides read TGTGCCAGCTCGTTGGGACAGGACGGGGTTTATGGCTACACCTTC.

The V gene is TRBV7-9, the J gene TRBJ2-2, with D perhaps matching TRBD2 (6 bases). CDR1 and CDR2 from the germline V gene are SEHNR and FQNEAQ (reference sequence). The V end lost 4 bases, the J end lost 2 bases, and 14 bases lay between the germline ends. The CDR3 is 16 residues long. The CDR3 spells CASSSPTGGNTGELFF. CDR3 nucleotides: TGTGCCAGCAGCTCGCCCACCGGGGGAAACACCGGGGAGCTGTTTTTT.

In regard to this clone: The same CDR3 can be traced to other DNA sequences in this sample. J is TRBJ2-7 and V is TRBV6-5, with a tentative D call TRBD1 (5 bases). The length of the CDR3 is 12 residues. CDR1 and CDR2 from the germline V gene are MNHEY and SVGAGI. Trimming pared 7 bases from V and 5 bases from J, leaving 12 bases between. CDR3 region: CASTSTGDEQYF. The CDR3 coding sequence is TGTGCCAGCACCTCTACAGGAGACGAGCAGTACTTC.

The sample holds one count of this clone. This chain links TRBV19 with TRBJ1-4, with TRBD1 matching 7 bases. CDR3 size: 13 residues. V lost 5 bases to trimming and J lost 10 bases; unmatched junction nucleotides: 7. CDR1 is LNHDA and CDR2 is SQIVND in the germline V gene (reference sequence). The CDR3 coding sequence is TGTGCCAGTAGTGACCGGGACAGAGGAAAACTGTTTTTT. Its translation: CASSDRDRGKLFF. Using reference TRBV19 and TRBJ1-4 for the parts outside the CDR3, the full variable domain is DGGITQSPKYLFRKEGQNVTLSCEQNLNHDAMYWYRQDPGQGLRLIYYSQIVNDFQKGDIAEGYSVSREKKESFPLTVTSAQKNPTAFYLCASSDRDRGKLFFGSGTQLSVL.

In DNA, the CDR3 is TGTGCCAGCAGCGTCGGTATAGGGGGTAGGTCCGAGCAGTACTTC. Translation gives CASSVGIGGRSEQYF. The chain uses TRBV9 and TRBJ2-7, with a tentative D call TRBD1 (6 bases). The CDR3 covers 15 residues. V was clipped by 2 bases and J by 6 bases, with 18 bases between them. Per germline, CDR1 SGDLS and CDR2 YYNGEE.

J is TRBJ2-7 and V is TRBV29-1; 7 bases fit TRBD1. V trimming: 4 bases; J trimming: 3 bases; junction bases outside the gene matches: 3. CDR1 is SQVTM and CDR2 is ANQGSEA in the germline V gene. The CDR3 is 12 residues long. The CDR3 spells CSVVAGGYEQYF. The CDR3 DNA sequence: TGCAGCGTTGTGGCAGGGGGCTACGAGCAGTACTTC.

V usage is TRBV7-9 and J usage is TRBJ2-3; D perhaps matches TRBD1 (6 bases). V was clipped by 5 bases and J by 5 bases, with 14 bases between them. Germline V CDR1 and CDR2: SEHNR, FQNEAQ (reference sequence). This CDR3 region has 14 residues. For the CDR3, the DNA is TGTGCCAGCAGCCCCGGACAGCCGGGAGATACGCAGTATTTT. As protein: CASSPGQPGDTQYF.